This T cell receptor beta chain was sequenced in a study of spatial heterogeneity in lung cancer. Study-wide findings and caveats: Ubiquitous expanded tumor TCRs were seen in blood more at resection than at follow-up.

Unique molecular identifiers, one per molecule, were present on every TCR cDNA molecule. TCRdb called the 5' RACE reads again in MiXCR, with one record for every CDR3 protein. The sample includes 25,000 or so distinct CDR3 sequences, approximately 3% of them seen just once. Trimming pared 6 bases from V and 5 bases from J, leaving 11 bases between. This CDR3 has 11 amino acids. Germline V lookup: CDR1 DFQATT, CDR2 SNEGSKA (reference sequence). The time point denotes: sample taken at primary tumor resection. Unsorted tumor, nontumor lung tissue or cryopreserved PBMC supplied the whole RNA. The sample holds many counts of this clonotype. Its matching antigen is unknown.

The clonotype comes from a female donor with early-stage non-small cell lung cancer. This chain joins TRBV20-1 and TRBJ2-7, with D possibly matching TRBD1 (5 bases). The sample consisted of PBMCs, taken at surgery. CDR3 bases: TGCAGTGCCGACCAGGGTAACGAGCAGTACTTC. It is translated as CSADQGNEQYF.